Below are 22 T cell receptor beta chains sequenced from a single sample in a study of blood T cell repertoires in COVID-19. Method: immunoSEQ multiplex PCR; TCRdb's copy keeps in-frame clones and lacks some. The profile shows fewer than 120,000 clones, roughly four fifths of them singletons. Sample: peripheral blood. These receptors were collected from a woman aged 55-69 years with acute or convalescent COVID-19.

The chain employs TRBV10-3 and TRBJ1-3; 9 positions agree with TRBD1. The germline CDR1 and CDR2 sequences are ENHRY and SYGVKD. The CDR3 length is 18 residues. V gave up 6 bases and J gave up 2 bases; unmatched junction bases: 14. CDR3 in amino acids: CAIRGDRASVVAGNTIYF. In DNA, the CDR3 is TGTGCCATCAGGGGGGACAGGGCAAGCGTAGTTGCTGGAAACACCATATATTTT.

DNA of the CDR3: TGTGCCAGCATTGGGACAGAGAAATATAATTCACCCCTCCACTTT. It yields the protein CASIGTEKYNSPLHF. The chain links TRBV28 to TRBJ1-6; the match to TRBD1 covers 7 bases. The CDR3 length is 15 residues. J was trimmed by 4 bases and V by 7 bases; bases with no gene match: 7. The germline CDR1 and CDR2 sequences are MDHEN and SYDVKM.

The chain has TRBV4-3 and TRBJ1-2; D not certain. Between the trimmed V and J ends, which lost 2 bases and 4 bases, there was a span of 14 bases. Germline V gene data show CDR1 as LGHNA and CDR2 as YSLEER. The CDR3 totals 15 residues. The CDR3 spells CASSQQSWSGYGYTF. In DNA form, the CDR3 reads TGCGCCAGCAGCCAACAAAGTTGGAGCGGCTATGGCTACACCTTC.

V usage is TRBV5-1 and J usage is TRBJ1-1, with D possibly TRBD1 on 6 matching bases. The CDR3 loop spans 14 amino acids. From germline, CDR1 is SGHRS and CDR2 YFSETQ. Trimming pared 4 bases from V and 8 bases from J, leaving 18 bases between. CDR3 DNA sequence: TGCGCCAGCAGCCTGTGGGACGGACAGAGCGAAGCTTTCTTT. Its protein product is CASSLWDGQSEAFF. Supplemented by reference TRBV5-1 and TRBJ1-1, the full variable domain reads KAGVTQTPRYLIKTRGQQVTLSCSPISGHRSVSWYQQTPGQGLQFLFEYFSETQRNKGNFPGRFSGRQFSNSRSEMNVSTLELGDSALYLCASSLWDGQSEAFFGQGTRLTVV.

The J gene is TRBJ1-1, the V gene TRBV6-6, with D tentatively TRBD1 (6 bases). V was pared by 4 bases and J by 9 bases, with 15 bases between. The CDR3 runs 13 residues. The germline V gene has CDR1 MNHNY and CDR2 SVGAGI (reference sequence). CDR3 nucleotides: TGTGCCAGCAGTTTACAGGGCTTTGAGAAAGCTTTCTTT. This codes for CASSLQGFEKAFF.

The J gene is TRBJ2-1, the V gene TRBV7-2; a possible D gene is TRBD2 (5 bases). The V gene lost 4 bases and the J gene lost 5 bases, with 12 bases spanning the gap. CDR1 and CDR2 (germline): SGHTA, FQGNSA. The CDR3 runs 14 residues. The CDR3, as DNA: TGTGCCAGCAGCTGGCTAGCAGCCAACAATGAGCAGTTCTTC. It yields the protein CASSWLAANNEQFF. Drawing the rest from reference TRBV7-2 and TRBJ2-1, the complete variable domain is GAGVSQSPSNKVTEKGKDVELRCDPISGHTALYWYRQSLGQGLEFLIYFQGNSAPDKSGLPSDRFSAERTGGSVSTLTIQRTQQEDSAVYLCASSWLAANNEQFFGPGTRLTVL.

The rearrangement links TRBV28 to TRBJ1-6; no clear D. CDR3 length: 17 amino acids. Germline V lookup: CDR1 MDHEN, CDR2 SYDVKM. V was trimmed by 8 bases and J by 0 bases, leaving 17 bases between them. The DNA of the CDR3 is TGTGCCAGCGGAGGCCAGAGGGTTACCTCCTATAATTCACCCCTCCACTTT. Its translation: CASGGQRVTSYNSPLHF.

The V gene is TRBV12-3 or TRBV12-4, the J gene TRBJ2-7; D call uncertain. The CDR3 has 11 residues. Deletions cut 6 bases from V and 9 bases from J, with 12 bases between. CDR3 DNA: TGTGCCAGCAGCCGAAAGATAGTGCAGTACTTC. Residues: CASSRKIVQYF.

V gene TRBV27 combines with J gene TRBJ1-1; D not certain. The CDR3 has 14 amino acids. Trimming took 5 bases from V and 2 from J, leaving 12 bases between them. Germline CDR1 MNHEY, CDR2 SMNVEV (reference sequence). The CDR3 here is CASSPYTENTEAFF. Written as DNA, the CDR3 is TGTGCCAGCAGTCCATATACAGAAAACACTGAAGCTTTCTTT.

The chain has TRBV4-2 and TRBJ2-7, with 10 bases lining up with TRBD1. This CDR3 has 14 amino acids. With V trimmed by 4 bases and J by 2 bases, 2 bases remained unmatched. The V gene's germline CDR1 is LGHNA and CDR2 YNFKEQ. This CDR3 reads CASSLGQGTYEQYF. The DNA of the CDR3 is TGTGCCAGCAGCCTGGGACAGGGGACCTACGAGCAGTACTTC.

The chain is built from TRBV5-6 and TRBJ1-2; 7 bases align to TRBD1. Germline CDR1 and CDR2: SGHDT and YYEEEE. J was trimmed by 2 bases and V by 5 bases; bases with no gene match: 3. This CDR3 region has 13 residues. The CDR3 loop is CASRGQPNYGYTF. The CDR3 nucleotides read TGTGCCAGCAGGGGACAGCCAAACTATGGCTACACCTTC.

The chain combines TRBV7-2 with TRBJ1-5; D gene ambiguous. Germline loops: CDR1 SGHTA, CDR2 FQGNSA. The ends were cut back, 6 bases at V and 0 bases at J, with 12 bases in the middle. This CDR3 is 15 amino acids long. CDR3 in DNA: TGTGCCAGCAGTGGGCAGGTGGATAGCAATCAGCCCCAGCATTTT. Encoded protein: CASSGQVDSNQPQHF.

This clone was counted a few times. The V gene is TRBV5-4, the J gene TRBJ2-2, with 7 bases identical to TRBD1. The V and J ends lost 3 bases and 3 bases, in that order; junction bases with no gene match: 2. CDR3 length: 14 amino acids. The V gene's germline CDR1 is SGHNT and CDR2 YYREEE (reference sequence). CDR3 protein: CASSSGQDTGELFF. The DNA of the CDR3 is TGTGCCAGCAGCTCTGGACAGGACACCGGGGAGCTGTTTTTT.

This sequence joins TRBV6-1 and TRBJ2-2; possibly TRBD2 for D (6 bases). The CDR3 totals 13 residues. Germline-derived CDR1 and CDR2 are MNHNS and SASEGT. Trimming removed 1 base from V and 7 bases from J, with 7 bases in between. The CDR3 protein is CASSEGGDGELFF. As DNA, the CDR3 is TGTGCCAGCAGTGAAGGGGGGGACGGGGAGCTGTTTTTT.

The V call is TRBV6-6, the J call TRBJ2-2, with D perhaps TRBD1 (6 bases). This CDR3 has 14 amino acids. V lost 6 bases and J lost 0, with 8 bases in between. Germline V lookup: CDR1 MNHNY, CDR2 SVGAGI (reference sequence). CDR3 region: CASRKGANTGELFF. The DNA of the CDR3 is TGTGCCAGCAGGAAGGGGGCGAACACCGGGGAGCTGTTTTTT.

The chain uses TRBV18 and TRBJ1-2, with no clear D. This CDR3 spans 13 amino acids. Germline CDR1 is KGHSH and CDR2 is LQKENI. V was shortened by 3 bases and J by 3 bases, with 8 bases between the two germline ends. The CDR3 loop reads CASSPSEDYGYTF. CDR3 bases: TGTGCCAGCTCACCGTCTGAGGACTATGGCTACACCTTC.

This clone was detected only once. This CDR3 is CASSQDLSGRQPQHF. The CDR3 coding sequence is TGTGCCAGCAGCCAAGATTTGTCAGGGCGCCAGCCCCAGCATTTT. The chain is built from TRBV4-2 and TRBJ1-5, with D maybe TRBD1 (5 bases). V lost 0 bases and J 7 bases, leaving 13 bases between the germline ends. Germline assignment: CDR1 LGHNA and CDR2 YNFKEQ. This CDR3 contains 15 residues.

The V and J genes are TRBV19 and TRBJ1-1; 9 bases are shared with TRBD1. Germline V gene lookup returns CDR1 LNHDA and CDR2 SQIVND (reference sequence). This CDR3 has 13 residues. Germline trimming cut 9 bases from V and 5 bases from J; bases unmatched to any gene: 7. The chain's CDR3 is CASGTGFRTEAFF. The DNA for the CDR3 is TGTGCCAGCGGGACAGGGTTTCGAACTGAAGCTTTCTTT.

The chain links TRBV5-6 to TRBJ1-2; possibly TRBD1 for D (5 bases). The CDR3 extends over 15 amino acids. V lost 4 bases and J lost 0, with 13 bases in between. Germline V gene lookup returns CDR1 SGHDT and CDR2 YYEEEE. The chain's CDR3 is CASSPLGLANYGYTF. In nucleotides, the CDR3 is TGTGCCAGCAGCCCCCTGGGGCTAGCTAACTATGGCTACACCTTC.

The genes are TRBV6-5 and TRBJ1-2; 7 nucleotides agree with TRBD1. Germline V gene data show CDR1 as MNHEY and CDR2 as SVGAGI. This CDR3 contains 12 residues. With 8 bases clipped from V and 1 base from J, the junction kept 1 base outside the gene matches. The CDR3, as DNA: TGTGCCAGCGGGACAGTTAACTATGGCTACACCTTC. Amino acid sequence: CASGTVNYGYTF.

The rearrangement joins TRBV30 to TRBJ2-2, with TRBD2 as a possible D gene (5 bases). In germline, CDR1 is GTSNPN, CDR2 SVGIG (reference sequence). There are 14 residues in the CDR3. V lost 2 bases, J lost 3 bases, and 10 bases lay in between. CDR3: CAWSSRGHTGELFF. The CDR3 DNA reads as TGTGCCTGGAGTTCGAGAGGGCACACCGGGGAGCTGTTTTTT.

This clone occurred a few times. J is TRBJ1-1 and V is TRBV21-1; the D call in the table, TRBD1, was not verified against the DNA. TRBV21-1 is assigned pseudogene status. The CDR3 consists of 13 residues. CDR3: CASSKDRATEAFF. The CDR3 DNA reads as TGTGCCAGCAGCAAGGACAGGGCCACTGAAGCTTTCTTT.